Shown below are 6 T cell receptor beta chains from a single sample sequenced in a study of cytomegalovirus exposure and HLA in healthy donors. The primer mix had 60 Vbeta and 13 Jbeta primers. Sequencing used immunoSEQ multiplex PCR; TCRdb keeps in-frame clones, though not all of them. The table records about 130,000 clones, 75% of them present only once. Sequenced: PBMCs. The receptors originated from a man aged 25 to 40 in good health and CMV-seronegative.

This clone was picked up one time. V usage is TRBV27 and J usage is TRBJ2-5; the match to TRBD2 covers 12 bases. The CDR3 is 18 amino acids. V was clipped by 4 bases and J by 3 bases; unmatched bases: 12. The germline V gene encodes CDR1 MNHEY and CDR2 SMNVEV (reference sequence). The CDR3 reads CASSSRLAGEWRKETQYF. As DNA, the CDR3 is TGTGCCAGCAGTTCACGACTAGCGGGAGAGTGGCGCAAAGAGACCCAGTACTTC.

V is TRBV13 and J is TRBJ1-2; TRBD1 aligns across 11 bases. From germline, CDR1 is PRHDT and CDR2 FYEKMQ (reference sequence). After removal of 5 bases from V and 4 bases from J, the junction contained 6 bases not matched to a gene. The CDR3 has 15 residues. The CDR3 DNA reads as TGTGCCAGCAGCACTTGGACAGGGGGCGGCTATGGCTACACCTTC. It encodes CASSTWTGGGYGYTF.

About this clone itself: A junction end diverges from the germline sequence, so it may reflect a read error. The V and J genes are TRBV6-1 and TRBJ2-6; D might be TRBD2 (6 bases). This CDR3 has 17 amino acids. CDR1 and CDR2 from the germline V gene are MNHNS and SASEGT. The CDR3 nucleotides are TGTGCCAGCAGTGAGAAGGGAGGCTATGGTGGGGCCAACGGCCTGACTTTC. This translates into CASSEKGGYGGANGLTF.

This clone was observed once. The junction does not match germline at one end; this may be a read error. The chain couples TRBV7-9 to TRBJ1-1; D ambiguous. Germline CDR1 is SEHNR and CDR2 is FQNEAQ (reference sequence). This CDR3 is built from 12 residues. Written as DNA, the CDR3 is TGTTCCAGCAGCCGATCCGCAACGGAGGCTTTCTTT. Encoded protein: CSSSRSATEAFF.

The chain combines TRBV28 with TRBJ1-1, with 11 nucleotides matching TRBD1. Germline CDR1 reads MDHEN; CDR2 reads SYDVKM. The V and J ends lost 3 bases and 8 bases, in that order; junction bases with no gene match: 8. The CDR3 is 15 amino acids. CDR3 residues: CASSFHPGQGVEAFF. The DNA for the CDR3 is TGTGCCAGCAGTTTCCATCCGGGACAGGGGGTAGAAGCTTTCTTT.

The CDR3 bases are TGTGCCAGCAGCTTAGTCCCGGGACAGGAGCGTAACCAGCCCCAGCATTTT. Residues: CASSLVPGQERNQPQHF. The chain uses TRBV7-2 and TRBJ1-5; 8 bases match TRBD1. Trimming at V came to 1 base and at J to 7 bases, leaving 12 bases not matched to a gene. The V gene's germline CDR1 is SGHTA and CDR2 FQGNSA. The CDR3 is 17 amino acids.